The 16 T cell receptor beta chains given below trace back to one sample, sequenced in a study of OX40 agonist ivuxolimab in advanced cancers. TCRdb's copy holds only in-frame clones and misses some; the assay was immunoSEQ multiplex PCR. The table lists fewer than 100,000 clones, 87% of them singletons. Sequences were derived from CD4+ or CD8+ T cells sorted from blood, sampled in a trial of the OX40 agonist ivuxolimab. Receptor source: an adult with an advanced solid tumor such as melanoma, head and neck, liver or kidney cancer.

The count of this clone is one. The genes are TRBV7-3 and TRBJ2-5, with unresolved D. CDR3 length: 13 residues. V shed 1 base and J shed 5 bases, with 8 bases lying between them. Germline values: CDR1 SGHTA, CDR2 FQGTGA. The CDR3 region has the DNA TGTGCCAGCAGCTTAAGTTTGGGCGAGACCCAGTACTTC. Translated: CASSLSLGETQYF.

The chain is built from TRBV4-2 and TRBJ2-5; tentatively, D is TRBD1 (7 bases). Per the germline V gene, CDR1 is LGHNA and CDR2 is YNFKEQ. Trimming shortened V by 4 bases and J by 10 bases, and 25 bases separated the two germline ends. The CDR3 consists of 16 residues. CDR3 in DNA: TGTGCCAGCAGCCGCTACCAATCGGGCCAGGGGGGAGACCAGTACTTC. Encoded protein: CASSRYQSGQGGDQYF.

The rearrangement links TRBV9 to TRBJ1-1; TRBD1 might be the D (6 bases). This CDR3 has 14 residues. Per the germline V gene, CDR1 is SGDLS and CDR2 is YYNGEE. The V and J ends lost 1 base and 2 bases respectively, with 9 bases between them. The CDR3 DNA is TGTGCCAGCAGCGTACACAGGGTTAACACTGAAGCTTTCTTT. Translating gives CASSVHRVNTEAFF.

This chain uses TRBV6-5 with TRBJ2-2, with D perhaps matching TRBD1 or TRBD2 (5 bases each). The CDR3 has 16 residues. The germline gives CDR1 MNHEY, CDR2 SVGAGI. Trimming shortened V by 3 bases and J by 5 bases, and 16 bases separated the two germline ends. This CDR3 reads CASSYSSGGPTGELFF. DNA for the CDR3: TGTGCCAGCAGTTATTCCAGTGGGGGTCCGACCGGGGAGCTGTTTTTT.

The CDR3 region is CASSPAGNTEAFF. In nucleotides, the CDR3 is TGTGCCAGCTCACCAGCGGGGAACACTGAAGCTTTCTTT. The chain joins TRBV18 to TRBJ1-1; D not certain. V was pared by 2 bases and J by 1 base, with 5 bases between. The germline gives CDR1 KGHSH, CDR2 LQKENI. CDR3 size: 13 residues.

This rearrangement joins TRBV19 to TRBJ1-2; D not certain. Trimming cost V 6 bases and J 6 bases, with 11 bases left between them. The length of the CDR3 is 12 residues. Per germline, CDR1 LNHDA and CDR2 SQIVND (reference sequence). As DNA, the CDR3 is TGTGCCAGTAGCCCTAGGGATCATGGCTACACCTTC. Translation: CASSPRDHGYTF. Together with reference TRBV19 and TRBJ1-2, the CDR3 gives the full variable domain: DGGITQSPKYLFRKEGQNVTLSCEQNLNHDAMYWYRQDPGQGLRLIYYSQIVNDFQKGDIAEGYSVSREKKESFPLTVTSAQKNPTAFYLCASSPRDHGYTFGSGTRLTVV.

This chain connects TRBV11-1 to TRBJ2-7; unclear D gene. This CDR3 contains 13 residues. The V gene's germline CDR1 is SGHAT and CDR2 FQDESV (reference sequence). Trimming took off 5 bases at V and 2 bases at J, with 10 bases between the two ends. CDR3 protein: CASSRTEAYEQYF. CDR3 bases: TGTGCCAGCAGCCGGACGGAAGCCTACGAGCAGTACTTC.

The chain couples TRBV2 to TRBJ1-1; D not resolved. CDR1 SNHLY and CDR2 FYNNEI come from the germline V gene. The length of the CDR3 is 12 residues. The V end was cut by 6 bases, the J end by 7 bases, with 12 bases between. CDR3 DNA: TGTGCCAGCAGGAGGCAGATAGATGAAGCTTTCTTT. Translation: CASRRQIDEAFF.

The chain uses TRBV6-1 and TRBJ2-7; D tentatively fits TRBD1 or TRBD2 (6 bases each). The germline V and J ends were trimmed by 5 bases and 2 bases, with 10 bases remaining between them. Germline V gene sequence: CDR1 MNHNS, CDR2 SASEGT. The CDR3 sequence is 13 residues long. The CDR3 bases are TGTGCCAGCAGTTTACGGGGGCCCTACGAGCAGTACTTC. Residues: CASSLRGPYEQYF.

The chain recombines TRBV10-3 with TRBJ1-5, with D maybe TRBD1 (6 bases). V lost 3 bases and J lost 7, with 13 bases in between. CDR1 is ENHRY and CDR2 is SYGVKD in the germline V gene. There are 14 residues in the CDR3. The CDR3 DNA reads as TGTGCCATCAGTGAAGGAGGGGGGGAGCAGCCCCAGCATTTT. The encoded protein is CAISEGGGEQPQHF.

The J gene is TRBJ1-2, the V gene TRBV18, with D unresolved. The CDR3 consists of 13 residues. Germline V gene lookup returns CDR1 KGHSH and CDR2 LQKENI. V gave up 2 bases and J gave up 14 bases, with 18 bases separating them. This CDR3 reads CASSPEAPRPITF. The CDR3 DNA reads as TGTGCCAGCTCACCAGAGGCACCCAGGCCTATAACCTTC.

Comments on this clone: The sample carries other DNA sequences with the same CDR3. The V call is TRBV11-3, the J call TRBJ1-3; D is possibly TRBD1 (5 bases). V was shortened by 4 bases and J by 0 bases, with 7 bases between the two germline ends. The CDR3 is made up of 14 amino acids. CDR1 and CDR2 (germline): SGHNT, YENEEA. CDR3 bases: TGTGCCAGCAGCTCCACAGGCTCTGGAAACACCATATATTTT. It yields the protein CASSSTGSGNTIYF.

The gene calls are TRBV7-2 and TRBJ1-2; 9 bases are a match to TRBD1. The V gene's germline CDR1 is SGHTA and CDR2 FQGNSA. The V gene end was trimmed by 2 bases and the J gene end by 8 bases; junction bases not matched to a gene: 3. The CDR3 is made up of 13 amino acids. In DNA form, the CDR3 reads TGTGCCAGCAGCTTAACAGGGGGCCTCGGCTACACCTTC. Translated: CASSLTGGLGYTF.

A single count supports this clone. This chain joins TRBV2 and TRBJ2-5, with TRBD2 as a possible D gene (6 bases). V was clipped by 5 bases and J by 4 bases, with 14 bases between them. This CDR3 has 14 residues. Germline V gene data show CDR1 as SNHLY and CDR2 as FYNNEI. This CDR3 reads CASSPGLLGETQYF. CDR3 in DNA: TGTGCCAGCAGTCCGGGACTCCTGGGAGAGACCCAGTACTTC.

V gene TRBV9 combines with J gene TRBJ2-5, with TRBD2 matching over 9 bases. The CDR3 loop spans 14 amino acids. V trimming: 4 bases; J trimming: 5 bases; junction bases outside the gene matches: 6. The germline gives CDR1 SGDLS, CDR2 YYNGEE. The CDR3 nucleotides read TGTGCCAGCAGCCCCCTAGCGGGGTGGGAGACCCAGTACTTC. It encodes CASSPLAGWETQYF.

The rearrangement joins TRBV18 to TRBJ2-3, with 11 positions matching TRBD2. Trimming took 2 bases from V and 1 from J; bases not matched to a gene: 2. The CDR3 consists of 16 residues. Germline V gene lookup returns CDR1 KGHSH and CDR2 LQKENI. CDR3 residues: CASSPVTSGGTDTQYF. As DNA, the CDR3 is TGTGCCAGCTCACCAGTGACTAGCGGGGGCACAGATACGCAGTATTTT.